This TCR beta chain was captured by sequencing in a study of T cells expressing NK-cell markers. Study details: Within the sequenced cohort of eight donors, seven exhibited HCMV seropositivity and one was seronegative. Study-level points and caveats: Where several donors were concerned, these clonotypes also led the CD3+CD56-NKG2C+ fraction.

Germline V lookup: CDR1 SGHAT, CDR2 FQNNGV. The CDR3 spans 13 residues. Note on this clonotype: Its antigen is unidentified.

Reanalyzing the 5' RACE reads, TCRdb keeps one entry per CDR3 protein, without DNA. The repertoire table contains about 150,000 distinct CDR3 sequences. Sequencing was performed on blood T cells: a sorted CD56 or NKG2C T cell subset, CD4+ or CD8+ T cells, or bulk PBMC T cells (not recorded which). The source is a woman in her forties or fifties in good health. The chain has TRBV11-2 and TRBJ1-1; absent DNA, TCRdb's TRBD1 call cannot be checked. The CDR3 sequence: CATGWTGNTEAFF. Filled out from reference TRBV11-2 and TRBJ1-1, the complete variable domain reads EAGVAQSPRYKIIEKRQSVAFWCNPISGHATLYWYQQILGQGPKLLIQFQNNGVVDDSQLPKDRFSAERLKGVDSTLKIQPAKLEDSAVYLCATGWTGNTEAFFGQGTRLTVV.